The 25 T cell receptor beta chains given below trace back to one sample, sequenced in a study of cytomegalovirus exposure and HLA in healthy donors. PCR primers comprised 60 Vbeta and 13 Jbeta primers. Sequenced by immunoSEQ multiplex PCR; TCRdb stores in-frame clones only, minus some. The sample has fewer than 150,000 clones; just under 80% are singletons. The sequenced material came from PBMCs. Receptors were obtained from a man between 25 and 39 years old in good health and CMV-seronegative.

The chain joins TRBV7-8 to TRBJ1-1, with 9 bases identical to TRBD1. The germline CDR1 and CDR2 sequences are SGHVS and FQNEAQ. The CDR3 extends over 13 amino acids. J lost 10 bases, V lost 7 bases, and 10 bases had no gene match. The CDR3 spells CASIHRTGAIAFF. The CDR3 coding sequence is TGTGCCAGCATCCATCGGACAGGGGCAATAGCTTTCTTT.

CDR3 amino acids: CASSLDRGLIYNEQFF. DNA of the CDR3: TGTGCCAGCAGCTTAGACAGGGGTTTAATTTACAATGAGCAGTTCTTC. The rearrangement links TRBV7-9 to TRBJ2-1; 7 positions agree with TRBD1. Per the germline V gene, CDR1 is SEHNR and CDR2 is FQNEAQ (reference sequence). After removal of 1 base from V and 4 bases from J, the junction contained 7 bases not matched to a gene. The CDR3 covers 16 residues.

The chain employs TRBV5-1 and TRBJ1-2; 8 nucleotides align to TRBD1. Germline V gene lookup returns CDR1 SGHRS and CDR2 YFSETQ. V trimming: 1 base; J trimming: 3 bases; junction bases outside the gene matches: 5. The CDR3 totals 15 residues. The CDR3 DNA is TGCGCCAGCAGCTTGTTCGTGACAGGGGACTATGGCTACACCTTC. This sequence encodes CASSLFVTGDYGYTF.

The chain has TRBV5-8 and TRBJ1-5; 9 bases agree with TRBD1. The CDR3 consists of 18 residues. Losses at the gene ends were 0 bases for V and 9 bases for J; bases not matched to a gene: 16. Per the germline V gene, CDR1 is SGHTS and CDR2 is YDEGEE. CDR3 DNA: TGTGCCAGCAGCTTGGGGGACAGGGCTCTAGGGCCGCTTGGGCCCCAGCATTTT. Residues: CASSLGDRALGPLGPQHF.

The CDR3 DNA sequence: TGTGCCAGCTCACCACCGGTCAGGGCCTATGGCTACACCTTC. This codes for CASSPPVRAYGYTF. V is TRBV18 and J is TRBJ1-2; D is perhaps TRBD1 (5 bases). From germline, CDR1 is KGHSH and CDR2 LQKENI. This CDR3 is built from 14 residues. Trimming removed 0 bases from V and 4 bases from J, with 9 bases in between.

The rearrangement links TRBV7-2 to TRBJ1-2; D not resolved. Germline assignment: CDR1 SGHTA and CDR2 FQGNSA. The CDR3 has 16 residues. The V and J ends lost 7 bases and 0 bases respectively, with 18 bases between them. As DNA, the CDR3 is TGTGCCAGCACCGACTACCTAGGTTGGGCTAACTATGGCTACACCTTC. Translation gives CASTDYLGWANYGYTF.

The chain recombines TRBV19 with TRBJ2-7; 9 bases map to TRBD1. CDR1 LNHDA and CDR2 SQIVND come from the germline V gene (reference sequence). The V and J ends lost 1 base and 0 bases, in that order; junction bases with no gene match: 4. This CDR3 spans 16 amino acids. Here the CDR3 reads CASSIGGTGSSYEQYF. Here the CDR3 DNA reads TGTGCCAGTAGTATAGGCGGGACAGGGAGCTCCTACGAGCAGTACTTC.

The chain is built from TRBV4-1 and TRBJ2-1; TRBD2 might be the D (5 bases). Germline V gene lookup returns CDR1 MGHRA and CDR2 YSYEKL. The CDR3 length is 15 residues. V was pared by 1 base and J by 7 bases, with 14 bases between. CDR3 residues: CASSQVSTGWNEQFF. The CDR3 region has the DNA TGCGCCAGCAGCCAAGTATCGACGGGGTGGAATGAGCAGTTCTTC.

The J gene is TRBJ2-1, the V gene TRBV27, with D perhaps matching TRBD1 (5 bases). Trimming removed 0 bases from V and 6 bases from J, with 15 bases in between. The CDR3 length is 16 residues. Germline values: CDR1 MNHEY, CDR2 SMNVEV (reference sequence). The CDR3 DNA is TGTGCCAGCAGTTTATCGGGGCAAGGCCGCAGCAATGAGCAGTTCTTC. Its translation: CASSLSGQGRSNEQFF.

This clone was seen only a few times. The rearrangement links TRBV6-6 to TRBJ1-5; TRBD1 matches at 12 bases. The CDR3 runs to 16 residues. CDR1 is MNHNY and CDR2 is SVGAGI in the germline V gene (reference sequence). V was clipped by 0 bases and J by 7 bases; unmatched bases: 4. CDR3 protein: CASSYSGQGARQPQHF. DNA for the CDR3: TGTGCCAGCAGTTACTCGGGACAGGGGGCTCGGCAGCCCCAGCATTTT.

This clone was counted a few times. The chain has TRBV7-2 and TRBJ2-1; no definite D call. V gave up 1 base and J gave up 10 bases, with 14 bases separating them. Germline values: CDR1 SGHTA, CDR2 FQGNSA. The CDR3 covers 14 residues. CDR3 loop: CASSLVAGPQEQFF. CDR3 DNA sequence: TGTGCCAGCAGCTTAGTGGCAGGCCCTCAGGAGCAGTTCTTC.

The chain couples TRBV5-4 to TRBJ2-3; TRBD2 agrees at 10 bases. Germline trimming cut 4 bases from V and 6 bases from J; bases unmatched to any gene: 17. This CDR3 spans 18 amino acids. The germline CDR1 and CDR2 sequences are SGHNT and YYREEE (reference sequence). DNA of the CDR3: TGTGCCAGCAGCCACTGTCCTAGCGGGGGCGCCCCCCAGGATACGCAGTATTTT. Encoded protein: CASSHCPSGGAPQDTQYF.

The V and J genes are TRBV6-1 and TRBJ2-5; D may be TRBD2 (5 bases). V gave up 3 bases and J gave up 5 bases, with 10 bases separating them. Germline lookup yields CDR1 MNHNS and CDR2 SASEGT. CDR3 length: 13 amino acids. CDR3 loop: CASSDSAQETQYF. The DNA for the CDR3 is TGTGCCAGCAGTGATAGCGCTCAGGAGACCCAGTACTTC.

V gene TRBV19 combines with J gene TRBJ2-7, with D perhaps matching TRBD1 (5 bases). The ends were cut back, 3 bases at V and 5 bases at J, with 14 bases in the middle. Per the germline V gene, CDR1 is LNHDA and CDR2 is SQIVND (reference sequence). The CDR3 is 14 amino acids. This CDR3 reads CASSMGRAIDEQYF. DNA for the CDR3: TGTGCCAGTAGTATGGGCAGGGCGATCGACGAGCAGTACTTC.

The chain has TRBV12-5 and TRBJ1-2, with D unresolved. Germline V gene data show CDR1 as LGHNT and CDR2 as FRNRAP. V gave up 6 bases and J gave up 0 bases, with 8 bases separating them. The CDR3 runs to 13 residues. CDR3 DNA: TGTGCTAGTGGATCGGGATCTAACTATGGCTACACCTTC. It translates to CASGSGSNYGYTF.

CDR3 protein: CASSQGHSGNTIYF. The CDR3 nucleotides read TGCGCCAGCAGCCAAGGTCATAGTGGAAACACCATATATTTT. The chain is built from TRBV4-1 and TRBJ1-3; D unclear. Trimming pared 1 base from V and 3 bases from J, leaving 7 bases between. The CDR3 runs to 14 residues. In germline, CDR1 is MGHRA, CDR2 YSYEKL.

The V gene is TRBV4-1, the J gene TRBJ2-5, with TRBD2 identical over 8 bases. The CDR3 is made up of 15 amino acids. The V gene end was trimmed by 4 bases and the J gene end by 5 bases; junction bases not matched to a gene: 9. The germline CDR1 and CDR2 sequences are MGHRA and YSYEKL. For the CDR3, the DNA is TGCGCCAGCAGCCCGGCGGGGGGCGGCGAGGAGACCCAGTACTTC. Translation: CASSPAGGGEETQYF.

This rearrangement joins TRBV7-3 to TRBJ2-5, with 7 bases aligning to TRBD1. This CDR3 spans 14 amino acids. The V and J ends lost 5 bases and 4 bases, in that order; junction bases with no gene match: 7. Per germline, CDR1 SGHTA and CDR2 FQGTGA. CDR3 sequence reads: CASSPGGRGETQYF. In DNA, the CDR3 is TGTGCCAGCAGCCCAGGGGGACGGGGAGAGACCCAGTACTTC.

CDR3 in DNA: TGTGCCAGCGAACCCGGGACAGGGTCAACAGATACGCAGTATTTT. It specifies CASEPGTGSTDTQYF. V usage is TRBV19 and J usage is TRBJ2-3; 9 positions match TRBD1. V lost 9 bases, J lost 3 bases, and 10 bases stayed unmatched. CDR1 is LNHDA, CDR2 SQIVND, per germline (reference sequence). CDR3 size: 15 residues.

This clone was observed a handful of times. The V and J genes are TRBV5-1 and TRBJ2-2; 10 bases align to TRBD1. Per the germline V gene, CDR1 is SGHRS and CDR2 is YFSETQ. V was clipped by 4 bases and J by 4 bases; unmatched bases: 7. The length of the CDR3 is 16 residues. The CDR3 nucleotides read TGCGCCAGCAGCCTGCGGACAGGGGGAGCCACCGGGGAGCTGTTTTTT. Its translation: CASSLRTGGATGELFF.

Comment on this clone: One end of the junction fails to match germline, which may point to a read error. This chain joins TRBV30 and TRBJ1-2; D may be TRBD1 (5 bases). CDR1 is GTSNPN, CDR2 SVGIG, per germline (reference sequence). The CDR3 contains 13 residues. CDR3 in DNA: TGTGCCTGGAGTGTTACCAGGGCCTATGGCTACCCCTTC. This encodes CAWSVTRAYGYPF.

The chain combines TRBV6-1 with TRBJ2-7; the match to TRBD1 covers 9 bases. CDR3 length: 13 residues. The junction had 4 bases not matched to a gene; V was cut back by 4 bases and J by 6 bases. Germline assignment: CDR1 MNHNS and CDR2 SASEGT. CDR3 amino acids: CASSGTGVSEQYF. The CDR3 DNA reads as TGTGCCAGCAGTGGGACAGGGGTTTCCGAGCAGTACTTC.

CDR3 amino acids: CASGEGYYGYTF. The DNA of the CDR3 is TGTGCCAGCGGGGAGGGATACTATGGCTACACCTTC. The chain links TRBV28 to TRBJ1-2; D is unresolved. Germline V gives CDR1 MDHEN, CDR2 SYDVKM. This CDR3 spans 12 amino acids. Trimming pared 8 bases from V and 3 bases from J, leaving 10 bases between.

This clone was seen more than once but under ten times. The chain links TRBV10-1 to TRBJ1-6, with TRBD1 matching over 9 bases. CDR3 length: 15 residues. The V and J ends lost 2 bases and 9 bases, in that order; junction bases with no gene match: 5. Germline CDR1 and CDR2: WNHNN and SYGVQD (reference sequence). The CDR3 spells CASSEAGTGISPLHF. The CDR3 coding sequence is TGCGCCAGCAGTGAGGCCGGGACAGGGATTTCACCCCTCCACTTT.

The chain combines TRBV5-1 with TRBJ2-3; 9 nucleotides align to TRBD1. The CDR3 loop spans 19 amino acids. Germline V lookup: CDR1 SGHRS, CDR2 YFSETQ. Unmatched junction bases numbered 15, after V lost 4 bases and J lost 0 bases. In DNA, the CDR3 is TGCGCCAGCAGCCCTACAGGGGGCGCTACGAAAACTAGCACAGATACGCAGTATTTT. It yields the protein CASSPTGGATKTSTDTQYF.